Each of the 8 T cell receptor beta chains below was sequenced from the same sample in a study of identical twins. TCRdb re-analysed the 5' RACE reads in MiXCR, keeping a single row per CDR3 protein. The sample consists of a few hundred thousand distinct CDR3 sequences, 20% to 30% of them appearing once. The same sample was also used in a study of T cells expressing NK-cell markers.

The specimen sequenced was CD4+ T cells sorted from blood. These receptors originate from a woman aged 18-29 years in good health.

The table lists this clonotype with a few counts. The gene calls are TRBV20-1 and TRBJ2-1, with 7 bases that match TRBD1. Germline CDR1 is DFQATT and CDR2 is SNEGSKA (reference sequence). This CDR3 is built from 12 residues. CDR3 sequence (DNA): TGCAGCGAAGCGAACAGGGGTAATGAGCAGTTCTTC. It yields the protein CSEANRGNEQFF.

This clonotype was seen a few times. V usage is TRBV4-1 and J usage is TRBJ1-1, with D uncertain. This CDR3 has 10 amino acids. V shed 0 bases and J shed 7 bases, with 0 bases lying between them. Germline CDR1 MGHRA, CDR2 YSYEKL. The CDR3 bases are TGCGCCAGCAGCCAAGATGAAGCTTTCTTT. The encoded protein is CASSQDEAFF.

The chain links TRBV3-1 to TRBJ2-7, with TRBD1 matching 12 bases. V shed 4 bases and J 3 bases; nucleotides not matched to a gene: 10. Germline lookup yields CDR1 LGHDT and CDR2 YNNKEL (reference sequence). The CDR3 totals 17 residues. CDR3 residues: CASSPLPGQGAVYEQYF. The CDR3, as DNA: TGTGCCAGCAGCCCGCTCCCGGGACAGGGGGCGGTCTACGAGCAGTACTTC.

This clonotype occurred a few times. The chain is built from TRBV20-1 and TRBJ2-2; the match to TRBD2 covers 7 bases. The CDR3 has 16 residues. From germline, CDR1 is DFQATT and CDR2 SNEGSKA (reference sequence). Trimming removed 1 base from V and 6 bases from J; junction bases left unmatched: 11. DNA for the CDR3: TGCAGTGCTAGAGCTAGCGGTAGCGGCGTCTCCGGGGAGCTGTTTTTT. Protein sequence: CSARASGSGVSGELFF.

The gene calls are TRBV12-3 or TRBV12-4 and TRBJ2-5; a weak D match, TRBD1 (6 bases). The CDR3 is made up of 17 amino acids. The V end was cut by 3 bases, the J end by 4 bases, with 21 bases between. The CDR3 sequence is CASSFPTGFEVGETQYF. DNA of the CDR3: TGTGCCAGCAGTTTCCCAACAGGGTTCGAAGTAGGAGAGACCCAGTACTTC.

The gene calls are TRBV20-1 and TRBJ2-5, with 8 bases identical to TRBD2. This CDR3 region has 15 residues. V lost 5 bases and J lost 0; bases outside the gene matches: 8. Germline V gene data show CDR1 as DFQATT and CDR2 as SNEGSKA (reference sequence). The CDR3 coding sequence is TGCAGTGCTCCTATGACTAGCGCCTACCAAGAGACCCAGTACTTC. This sequence encodes CSAPMTSAYQETQYF.

This clonotype came up a few times. This rearrangement joins TRBV10-2 to TRBJ2-2; D is uncertain. Per the germline V gene, CDR1 is WSHSY and CDR2 is SAAADI. The CDR3 has 11 residues. V gave up 8 bases and J gave up 7 bases, with 8 bases separating them. CDR3 sequence reads: CASLNSGELFF. As DNA, the CDR3 is TGCGCCAGCCTAAATAGCGGGGAGCTGTTTTTT.

The table lists this clonotype with a few counts. The rearrangement uses TRBV20-1 and TRBJ1-1; 7 nucleotides match TRBD1. The germline V gene encodes CDR1 DFQATT and CDR2 SNEGSKA (reference sequence). J was trimmed by 1 base and V by 2 bases; bases with no gene match: 7. This CDR3 spans 15 amino acids. The CDR3 loop is CSARSGGLRNTEAFF. The CDR3 region has the DNA TGCAGTGCTAGATCAGGGGGGCTAAGGAACACTGAAGCTTTCTTT.